A single TCR beta chain is shown here with its context. What it recognizes is unknown. The sample is drawn from a study of shared clonotypes between healthy human individuals. The junction had 11 bases not matched to a gene; V was cut back by 1 base and J by 3 bases. This CDR3 spans 18 amino acids. Germline V gene lookup returns CDR1 MNHEY and CDR2 SMNVEV (reference sequence). Study outcomes and limitations: Naive subsets typically showed greater estimated richness than memory subsets. Clonotype sharing across a few donors was observed for about 5.2% of naive CD4 clonotypes. Non-shared clonotypes had lower generation probabilities than clonotypes shared by all four sorted-subset donors.

Sequenced by immunoSEQ multiplex PCR; TCRdb stores in-frame clones only, minus some. Of some 2,500,000 clones in the sample, roughly 90% were seen once. The origin of this receptor is a man aged 18-30 years in good health. Some clones in this sample may be carry-over from other donors' samples. The rearrangement joins TRBV27 to TRBJ2-3, with 9 positions matching TRBD1. The sample consisted of naive CD4+ T cells from PBMCs. The sample's subset: CD45RA+ positively selected. Here the CDR3 reads CASSLFRTGAFSTDTQYF. CDR3 nucleotides: TGTGCCAGCAGTTTATTCCGGACAGGGGCCTTTAGTACAGATACGCAGTATTTT.